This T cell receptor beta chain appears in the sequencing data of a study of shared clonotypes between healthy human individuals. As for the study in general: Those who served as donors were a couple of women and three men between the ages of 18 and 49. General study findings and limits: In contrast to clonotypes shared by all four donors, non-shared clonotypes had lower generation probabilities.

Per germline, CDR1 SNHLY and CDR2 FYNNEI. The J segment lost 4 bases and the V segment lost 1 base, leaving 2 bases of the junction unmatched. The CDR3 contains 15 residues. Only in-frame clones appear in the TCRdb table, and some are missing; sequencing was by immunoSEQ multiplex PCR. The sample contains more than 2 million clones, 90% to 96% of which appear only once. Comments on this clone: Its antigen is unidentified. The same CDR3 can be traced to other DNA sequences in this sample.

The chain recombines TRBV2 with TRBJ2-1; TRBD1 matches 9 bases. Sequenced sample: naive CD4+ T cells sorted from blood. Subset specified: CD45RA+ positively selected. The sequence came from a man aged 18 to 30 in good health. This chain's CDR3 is CASSEGQGGYNEQFF. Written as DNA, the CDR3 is TGTGCCAGCAGTGAAGGACAGGGGGGTTACAATGAGCAGTTCTTC.